Listed below are T cell receptor beta chains from one sample, sequenced in a study of CD8 T cells in Susac syndrome. TCRdb itself ran the immunoSEQ multiplex PCR reads through MiXCR, one entry per CDR3 protein. The repertoire holds about 210,000 distinct CDR3 sequences, with 95% as singletons. The sample comprised CD4+ T cells from PBMCs. The receptors stem from a human donor with multiple sclerosis. Each CDR3 is given with its conserved first and last residue. Fields, in order: V gene, D gene, clone size, J gene, CDR3 DNA, CDR3 protein. A D gene is named only where the DNA matches it firmly. The size entry is marked missing in some rows and otherwise reads once, few, many or a size class.

V: TRBV5-1; D: TRBD1; size: .; J: TRBJ1-1; DNA: TGCGCCAGCAGCTCGGGACAGGTACGCACTGAAGCTTTCTTT; CDR3: CASSSGQVRTEAFF
V: TRBV5-1; D: .; size: .; J: TRBJ2-7; DNA: TGCGCCAGCAGCCCCTCCACCTACGAGCAGTACTTC; CDR3: CASSPSTYEQYF
V: TRBV7-2; D: .; size: .; J: TRBJ1-1; DNA: TGTGCCAGCAGCGCTGCGAGGGCCCATAGGGCTGAAGCTTTCTTT; CDR3: CASSAARAHRAEAFF
V: TRBV11-2; D: .; size: .; J: TRBJ2-2; DNA: TGTGCCAGCAGCTCCCCCACTGGACTCCTGAACACCGGGGAGCTGTTTTTT; CDR3: CASSSPTGLLNTGELFF
V: TRBV5-1; D: .; size: .; J: TRBJ2-7; DNA: TGCGCCAGCAGCCAGACCCTGAGCGACGAGCAGTACTTC; CDR3: CASSQTLSDEQYF
V: TRBV15; D: .; size: .; J: TRBJ1-5; DNA: TGTGCCACCAGCAGCGGACAGAGAAATAGCAATCAGCCCCAGCATTTT; CDR3: CATSSGQRNSNQPQHF
V: TRBV15; D: TRBD2; size: .; J: TRBJ2-5; DNA: TGTGCCACCAGCAGCCGAAGCGGGATTGAGACCCAGTACTTC; CDR3: CATSSRSGIETQYF
V: TRBV4-1; D: .; size: .; J: TRBJ2-7; DNA: TGCGCCAGCAGCCAATCAGGTGGGGTCTCAAACGAGCAGTACTTC; CDR3: CASSQSGGVSNEQYF
V: TRBV30; D: .; size: .; J: TRBJ2-7; DNA: TGTGCCTGGAGTGTGCCCAGACCCCTGTACGAGCAGTACTTC; CDR3: CAWSVPRPLYEQYF
V: TRBV6-5; D: .; size: .; J: TRBJ2-7; DNA: TGTGCCAGCAGAGAGCCCCCCTACGAGCAGTACTTC; CDR3: CASREPPYEQYF
V: TRBV25-1; D: .; size: .; J: TRBJ2-5; DNA: TGTGCCAGCAGTGATCTGGGGGCCGTCCAAGAGACCCAGTACTTC; CDR3: CASSDLGAVQETQYF
V: TRBV27; D: .; size: .; J: TRBJ2-4; DNA: TGTGCCAGCAGTCGGGGCATAAACATTCAGTACTTC; CDR3: CASSRGINIQYF
V: TRBV15; D: .; size: .; J: TRBJ1-2; DNA: TGTGCCACCAGCAGGGAGTTTCGGGGCTATGGCTACACCTTC; CDR3: CATSREFRGYGYTF
V: TRBV3-1; D: .; size: once; J: TRBJ2-3; DNA: TGTGCCAGCGGTAGGGACGGCCCTAGCACAGATACGCAGTATTTT; CDR3: CASGRDGPSTDTQYF
V: TRBV30; D: .; size: .; J: TRBJ2-7; DNA: TGTGCCTGGATGGATCGGAGGGAGCAGTACTTC; CDR3: CAWMDRREQYF
V: TRBV30; D: .; size: .; J: TRBJ2-1; DNA: TGTGCCTTCTCCCTGGAGGAGCCTGCTGAGCAGTTCTTC; CDR3: CAFSLEEPAEQFF
V: TRBV20-1; D: .; size: .; J: TRBJ1-5; DNA: TGCAGTGCTAGAGATGTTAAGGAACAGGGAAGCAATCAGCCCCAGCATTTT; CDR3: CSARDVKEQGSNQPQHF
V: TRBV11-2; D: .; size: .; J: TRBJ2-3; DNA: TGTGCCAGCACCGCCCGGTCGACTCGATCCACAGATACGCAGTATTTT; CDR3: CASTARSTRSTDTQYF
V: TRBV19; D: .; size: .; J: TRBJ2-5; DNA: TGTGCCAGTAGTATACAGCAGACGGGTCAAGAGACCCAGTACTTC; CDR3: CASSIQQTGQETQYF
V: TRBV29-1; D: .; size: .; J: TRBJ1-4; DNA: TGCAGCGTAGCCAAGGACGGTGCAACTAATGAAAAACTGTTTTTT; CDR3: CSVAKDGATNEKLFF
V: TRBV7-3; D: TRBD2; size: .; J: TRBJ2-1; DNA: TGTGCCAGCAGCTTAATGGCCCCCTTCAGCGGGGGAAGGAATGAGCAGTTCTTC; CDR3: CASSLMAPFSGGRNEQFF
V: TRBV4-2; D: .; size: .; J: TRBJ2-7; DNA: TGTGCCAGCAGCCAAGAGCGGCTAGAGGGGAGGTACGAGCAGTACTTC; CDR3: CASSQERLEGRYEQYF
V: TRBV12-3/TRBV12-4; D: TRBD2; size: .; J: TRBJ2-3; DNA: TGTGCCAGCAGACCACCGGGGAGGCGGGGGGGCGTAGATACGCAGTATTTT; CDR3: CASRPPGRRGGVDTQYF
V: TRBV5-1; D: TRBD1; size: .; J: TRBJ2-1; DNA: TGCGCCAGCACCCTGGGGGACAGGGGGCTATTTGAGCAGTTCTTC; CDR3: CASTLGDRGLFEQFF
V: TRBV7-9; D: .; size: once; J: TRBJ2-2; DNA: TGTGCCAGCAGCTCCCTACCCTCATTTGTCACCGGGGAGCTGTTTTTT; CDR3: CASSSLPSFVTGELFF
V: TRBV20-1; D: TRBD1; size: .; J: TRBJ2-7; DNA: TGCAGTGCTAGAAAGACAGGGGAAGGGGGCGAGCAGTACTTC; CDR3: CSARKTGEGGEQYF